The T cell receptor (beta chain) described here comes from a study of cytomegalovirus exposure and HLA in healthy donors. Study-level findings and limits: Rare TCR sequences dominated, though some public TCRs recurred in many donors. A later analysis found TCR association rates differed by HLA locus, highest for DRB1 and lowest for HLA-C. It is likely that the observed cluster of highly shared sequence variants was a sequencing artifact.

Primers for the PCR totalled 60 Vbeta and 13 Jbeta. Original handling: Per a later analysis, the number of unique TCR beta chains was roughly 87 million, of which around 9.9 million were shared. Assay: immunoSEQ multiplex PCR; the TCRdb copy retains only in-frame clones and omits some. That table furnishes V, J and clone size, whereas the DNA furnished D and trimming. The sample includes approximately 170,000 clones, just under 75% seen only once; the top ten take approximately 2.8%. This clone occurred a few times. Its specificity is unknown. The CDR3 runs 15 residues. Germline CDR1 is MNHNS and CDR2 is SASEGT. V was clipped by 1 base and J by 8 bases; unmatched bases: 6.

This clonotype originated in a woman in her 30s in good health and CMV-seropositive. Sequenced: PBMCs. The chain couples TRBV6-1 to TRBJ2-1; 9 nucleotides line up with TRBD2. CDR3 protein: CASSEVAGERDEQFF. The DNA of the CDR3 is TGTGCCAGCAGTGAAGTAGCGGGAGAAAGAGATGAGCAGTTCTTC.